Shown below are 19 T cell receptor beta chains from a single sample sequenced in a study of blood T cell repertoires in COVID-19. Produced via immunoSEQ multiplex PCR; TCRdb's table is partial and in-frame only. Of under 300,000 clones listed, about nine tenths are singletons. Material: peripheral blood. These receptors came from a man aged 55 to 69 who had recovered from COVID-19.

The chain joins TRBV7-2 to TRBJ1-6, with TRBD1 matching 7 bases. Germline V lookup: CDR1 SGHTA, CDR2 FQGNSA. CDR3 length: 15 residues. V was pared by 5 bases and J by 7 bases, with 8 bases of the junction left unmatched. The CDR3 region is CASSRQTGWNSPLHF. CDR3 nucleotides: TGTGCCAGCAGCAGACAGACAGGGTGGAATTCACCCCTCCACTTT.

The chain recombines TRBV6-4 with TRBJ1-1; TRBD1 might be the D (6 bases). Germline lookup yields CDR1 MRHNA and CDR2 SNTAGT. The CDR3 consists of 14 residues. V lost 4 bases to trimming and J lost 6 bases, with 15 bases between them. In DNA, the CDR3 is TGTGCCAGCAGTGTCCAGATTGGGGGCGCTGAAGCTTTCTTT. This codes for CASSVQIGGAEAFF.

V and J are TRBV12-3 or TRBV12-4 and TRBJ2-3; 7 bases are a match to TRBD1. The CDR3 length is 13 residues. The junction had 6 bases not matched to a gene; V was cut back by 6 bases and J by 6 bases. The CDR3 nucleotides are TGTGCCAGCAGAGAACAGGGGAGTGATACGCAGTATTTT. Translation: CASREQGSDTQYF.

This clone was seen only once. The chain's CDR3 is CAITGTGGRPNTQYF. The CDR3 DNA sequence: TGTGCCATCACTGGGACAGGGGGCCGTCCAAATACGCAGTATTTT. The rearrangement links TRBV10-3 to TRBJ2-3; 12 positions agree with TRBD1. Per germline, CDR1 ENHRY and CDR2 SYGVKD. With V trimmed by 7 bases and J by 7 bases, 9 bases remained unmatched. The CDR3 is made up of 15 amino acids.

J is TRBJ1-2 and V is TRBV30, with D perhaps TRBD1 (5 bases). Trimming took 7 bases from V and 7 from J, leaving 19 bases between them. Germline V gene sequence: CDR1 GTSNPN, CDR2 SVGIG (reference sequence). This CDR3 is 13 amino acids long. In nucleotides, the CDR3 is TGTGCCTTCTCCCCCAGGGAATCGGCTGGCTACACCTTC. It specifies CAFSPRESAGYTF.

The chain carries TRBV5-8 and TRBJ2-2, with D perhaps matching TRBD2 (5 bases). The CDR3 runs 15 residues. Germline loops: CDR1 SGHTS, CDR2 YDEGEE. Between the trimmed V and J ends, which lost 4 bases and 3 bases, there was a span of 13 bases. CDR3 sequence reads: CASSISSGYTGELFF. CDR3 sequence (DNA): TGTGCCAGCAGCATATCATCGGGGTACACCGGGGAGCTGTTTTTT.

The rearrangement links TRBV5-6 to TRBJ1-5; maybe TRBD1 (5 bases). CDR3 length equals 12 residues. V was shortened by 4 bases and J by 7 bases, with 9 bases between the two germline ends. Germline CDR1 reads SGHDT; CDR2 reads YYEEEE. CDR3 sequence reads: CASSRRGQPQHF. Here the CDR3 DNA reads TGTGCCAGCAGCCGGCGGGGCCAGCCCCAGCATTTT.

J is TRBJ2-5 and V is TRBV6-5, with 10 bases identical to TRBD1. Unmatched junction bases numbered 7, after V lost 6 bases and J lost 3 bases. The CDR3 spans 15 residues. Germline lookup yields CDR1 MNHEY and CDR2 SVGAGI. Written as DNA, the CDR3 is TGTGCCAGCAGGGTTCCGGGACAGGGGAAAGAGACCCAGTACTTC. Translated, it gives CASRVPGQGKETQYF.

This chain connects TRBV2 to TRBJ2-7; the D gene is possibly TRBD2 (6 bases). The CDR3 contains 16 residues. The V end lost 6 bases, the J end lost 3 bases, and 21 bases lay between the germline ends. Germline lookup yields CDR1 SNHLY and CDR2 FYNNEI. The CDR3 sequence: CASRHPGTGPSYEQYF. Here the CDR3 DNA reads TGTGCCAGCAGGCACCCTGGGACTGGGCCCAGCTACGAGCAGTACTTC.

The chain has TRBV27 and TRBJ1-6; D not resolved. CDR3 length: 14 residues. V was pared by 3 bases and J by 5 bases, with 8 bases between. Germline CDR1 MNHEY, CDR2 SMNVEV (reference sequence). The CDR3 loop reads CASSFGGNNSPLHF. CDR3 bases: TGTGCCAGCAGTTTTGGAGGGAATAATTCACCCCTCCACTTT.

The J gene is TRBJ1-2, the V gene TRBV5-4; a weak D match, TRBD1 (5 bases). This CDR3 has 17 amino acids. Germline values: CDR1 SGHNT, CDR2 YYREEE (reference sequence). V was trimmed by 4 bases and J by 7 bases, leaving 26 bases between them. The CDR3 nucleotides read TGTGCCAGCAGCCTTAAAAGAGGTGGGGAGGGGAGTGCTGGCTACACCTTC. This gives the protein CASSLKRGGEGSAGYTF.

V and J are TRBV5-4 and TRBJ1-1, with TRBD1 matching over 7 bases. In germline, CDR1 is SGHNT, CDR2 YYREEE (reference sequence). Unmatched junction bases numbered 15, after V lost 6 bases and J lost 4 bases. CDR3 length: 16 amino acids. CDR3 loop: CASTQRNRGISTEAFF. DNA of the CDR3: TGTGCCAGCACCCAACGAAACAGGGGAATTAGCACTGAAGCTTTCTTT.

The V gene is TRBV6-5, the J gene TRBJ2-3; TRBD1 aligns across 8 bases. V dropped 6 bases and J dropped 6; count of bases not matched to a gene: 8. CDR3 length: 14 amino acids. Germline loops: CDR1 MNHEY, CDR2 SVGAGI. The CDR3 DNA reads as TGTGCCAGCAGCTTCGGACAGGGTAGGGATACGCAGTATTTT. It specifies CASSFGQGRDTQYF.

This clone was counted a few times. The chain is built from TRBV20-1 and TRBJ1-1; D possibly corresponds to TRBD1 (5 bases). CDR3 length: 15 residues. The germline V gene has CDR1 DFQATT and CDR2 SNEGSKA (reference sequence). Trimming took 3 bases from V and 0 from J, leaving 14 bases between them. CDR3 sequence: CSASGTRGMNTEAFF. The CDR3 bases are TGCAGTGCTAGTGGGACCCGGGGAATGAACACTGAAGCTTTCTTT.

The gene calls are TRBV7-2 and TRBJ1-6; 9 bases line up with TRBD1. V was clipped by 7 bases and J by 6 bases; unmatched bases: 7. The CDR3 has 15 residues. Germline V gives CDR1 SGHTA, CDR2 FQGNSA. The CDR3 sequence: CASTLWTGVNSPLHF. The DNA for the CDR3 is TGTGCCAGCACCCTCTGGACAGGGGTTAATTCACCCCTCCACTTT.

This clone was picked up one time. This rearrangement joins TRBV6-2 or TRBV6-3 to TRBJ2-1; 16 bases line up with TRBD2. V trimming: 4 bases; J trimming: 11 bases; junction bases outside the gene matches: 8. This CDR3 comprises 16 residues. Per the germline V gene, CDR1 is MNHEY and CDR2 is SVGEGT. In DNA form, the CDR3 reads TGTGCCAGCAGTTCCCCCGGGACTAGCGGGGGGGCAAAGCAGTTCTTC. Encoded protein: CASSSPGTSGGAKQFF.

The chain recombines TRBV6-5 with TRBJ2-5, with 7 nucleotides matching TRBD2. The germline V gene encodes CDR1 MNHEY and CDR2 SVGAGI. The CDR3 spans 16 residues. V shed 2 bases, J shed 2 bases, and the junction held 8 bases outside the gene matches. CDR3 in DNA: TGTGCCAGCAGTTACATGCTAGCGGAAACGCAAGAGACCCAGTACTTC. Protein sequence: CASSYMLAETQETQYF.

The chain uses TRBV18 and TRBJ1-2, with D tentatively TRBD1 (5 bases). CDR3 length equals 13 residues. Trimming shortened V by 3 bases and J by 7 bases, and 12 bases separated the two germline ends. Germline lookup yields CDR1 KGHSH and CDR2 LQKENI. CDR3 nucleotides: TGTGCCAGCTCACCCCCGGGGGTTCGTGGCTACACCTTC. Protein: CASSPPGVRGYTF.

The rearrangement joins TRBV6-1 to TRBJ1-6; TRBD1 might be the D (6 bases). In germline, CDR1 is MNHNS, CDR2 SASEGT. The CDR3 contains 15 residues. V lost 2 bases and J lost 7, with 12 bases in between. The CDR3: CASSESQGINSPLHF. The CDR3 bases are TGTGCCAGCAGTGAATCACAGGGCATAAATTCACCCCTCCACTTT.